This TCR beta chain emerged from a study of yellow fever vaccine responses in identical twins. Regarding the study as a whole: Reportedly, twins' vaccine T cell responses looked partly convergent and partly personalized.

Via MiXCR, TCRdb re-called the RT-PCR reads, giving one row per CDR3 protein. The sample holds 2,000 or so distinct CDR3 sequences, 80% to 90% seen once. Note on this clonotype: The antigen is unknown.

The sequenced sample was T cells from blood (PBMCs), unsorted or a sorted subset (not recorded which), obtained before or after yellow fever vaccination (not recorded which). The source of this sequence is a woman aged 18-30 years who received the yellow fever vaccine.

The chain's CDR3 is CASSEAAGDFPGELFF. In DNA, the CDR3 is TGTGCCAGCAGTGAAGCGGCAGGGGACTTTCCCGGGGAGCTGTTTTTT. The J gene is TRBJ2-2, the V gene TRBV2; D possibly uses TRBD1 or TRBD2 (6 bases each). CDR1 is SNHLY, CDR2 FYNNEI, per germline. Deletions cut 0 bases from V and 6 bases from J, with 14 bases between. This CDR3 region has 16 residues.